Listed here are 14 T cell receptor beta chains from one sample, sequenced in a study of T cell changes during pregnancy in multiple sclerosis. Here immunoSEQ multiplex PCR was the method, and the copy in TCRdb shows in-frame clones only, minus some. The sample has nearly 25,000 clones; around nine tenths are singletons. The specimen was CD4+ T cells from peripheral blood mononuclear cells, collected in the first trimester of pregnancy. The receptor source for this set is a female donor in good health, enrolled as a control in a pregnancy study.

The chain combines TRBV18 with TRBJ1-1, with a weak D call TRBD1 (6 bases). The CDR3 extends over 13 amino acids. The germline V gene has CDR1 KGHSH and CDR2 LQKENI. The V end lost 6 bases, the J end lost 3 bases, and 11 bases lay between the germline ends. The CDR3 protein is CASSLGGDTEAFF. CDR3 in DNA: TGTGCCAGCTCCTTAGGGGGGGACACTGAAGCTTTCTTT.

The rearrangement joins TRBV2 to TRBJ2-5, with TRBD2 identical over 10 bases. V lost 4 bases and J lost 4; bases outside the gene matches: 0. The CDR3 spans 13 residues. Germline V gene sequence: CDR1 SNHLY, CDR2 FYNNEI. The CDR3 coding sequence is TGTGCCAGCAGTGGACTAGCGGGAGAGACCCAGTACTTC. The encoded protein is CASSGLAGETQYF.

The chain links TRBV11-3 to TRBJ2-3; TRBD2 agrees at 12 bases. CDR1 and CDR2 from the germline V gene are SGHNT and YENEEA. The V gene end was trimmed by 1 base and the J gene end by 0 bases; junction bases not matched to a gene: 8. This CDR3 is 19 amino acids long. CDR3 amino acids: CASSLGDRLAGDSTDTQYF. The CDR3 DNA reads as TGTGCCAGCAGCTTAGGGGACCGACTAGCGGGAGATAGCACAGATACGCAGTATTTT.

This rearrangement joins TRBV13 to TRBJ2-1; 8 positions agree with TRBD2. Germline CDR1 is PRHDT and CDR2 is FYEKMQ (reference sequence). Unmatched junction bases numbered 9, after V lost 5 bases and J lost 6 bases. This CDR3 spans 15 amino acids. The CDR3 here is CASSRPGLAGNEQFF. CDR3 in DNA: TGTGCCAGCAGCCGCCCTGGACTAGCTGGCAATGAGCAGTTCTTC.

The V gene is TRBV27, the J gene TRBJ2-7; 9 positions agree with TRBD1. Looked up from germline, CDR1 is MNHEY and CDR2 is SMNVEV (reference sequence). With V trimmed by 5 bases and J by 12 bases, 20 bases remained unmatched. There are 16 residues in the CDR3. The CDR3 DNA sequence: TGTGCCAGCAGTCGTCCGGGACAGGGTGCTATGAACCGGCCGTACTTC. Its translation is CASSRPGQGAMNRPYF.

V is TRBV6-1 and J is TRBJ2-1; TRBD1 matches 9 bases. The trim removed 0 bases at V and 9 bases at J, leaving 6 bases unmatched. The CDR3 spans 15 residues. Germline V gene data show CDR1 as MNHNS and CDR2 as SASEGT. CDR3 in DNA: TGTGCCAGCAGTGAAGCGGGACAGGGTAGCGGTGAGCAGTTCTTC. It translates to CASSEAGQGSGEQFF.

In regard to this clone: An end of the junction differs from the germline gene, which may be a read error. The chain has TRBV7-7 and TRBJ2-5; a possible D gene is TRBD2 (7 bases). This CDR3 spans 15 amino acids. CDR1 is SSHAT, CDR2 FNYEAQ, per germline (reference sequence). The DNA for the CDR3 is TGTGCTAGCAGCTTAGTCGCGGGGGCTCAAGAGACCCAGTACTTC. It is translated as CASSLVAGAQETQYF.

CDR3 sequence (DNA): TGTGCCAGCAGCTTGGCATCTCAGGGAATGTTTACCGGGGAGCTGTTTTTT. It is translated as CASSLASQGMFTGELFF. The J gene is TRBJ2-2, the V gene TRBV5-6; a weak D match, TRBD1 (5 bases). CDR3 size: 17 residues. Trimming removed 0 bases from V and 5 bases from J, with 17 bases in between. The germline CDR1 and CDR2 sequences are SGHDT and YYEEEE.

V and J are TRBV6-1 and TRBJ2-7, with 8 positions matching TRBD1. The CDR3 is made up of 14 amino acids. Germline CDR1 and CDR2: MNHNS and SASEGT. With V trimmed by 3 bases and J by 5 bases, 6 bases remained unmatched. The CDR3 region has the DNA TGTGCCAGCAGTGACCTACGGACAGGGAACGAGCAGTACTTC. This gives the protein CASSDLRTGNEQYF.

The chain uses TRBV5-6 and TRBJ2-7, with a weak D call TRBD2 (6 bases). The CDR3 is 16 residues long. CDR1 is SGHDT and CDR2 is YYEEEE in the germline V gene. V gave up 4 bases and J gave up 2 bases, with 19 bases separating them. Here the CDR3 DNA reads TGTGCCAGCAGCCCCGGTCAGGGCGGGATCGCCTACGAGCAGTACTTC. It is translated as CASSPGQGGIAYEQYF.

V gene TRBV2 combines with J gene TRBJ2-5, with 7 bases that match TRBD1. V shed 6 bases and J 5 bases; nucleotides not matched to a gene: 9. The CDR3 is 14 residues long. Germline V gene lookup returns CDR1 SNHLY and CDR2 FYNNEI. CDR3 sequence (DNA): TGTGCCAGCAGCCGAATAGGGGGCGAGGAGACCCAGTACTTC. Residues: CASSRIGGEETQYF. Complete variable domain (other parts from reference TRBV2 and TRBJ2-5): EPEVTQTPSHQVTQMGQEVILRCVPISNHLYFYWYRQILGQKVEFLVSFYNNEISEKSEIFDDQFSVERPDGSNFTLKIRSTKLEDSAMYFCASSRIGGEETQYFGPGTRLLVL.

The chain couples TRBV19 to TRBJ2-2; 10 nucleotides match TRBD2. In germline, CDR1 is LNHDA, CDR2 SQIVND (reference sequence). The CDR3 sequence is 16 residues long. The V gene end was trimmed by 5 bases and the J gene end by 2 bases; junction bases not matched to a gene: 5. As DNA, the CDR3 is TGTGCCAGTAGTCCGCGACTAGCGGGTAACACCGGGGAGCTGTTTTTT. It codes for CASSPRLAGNTGELFF.

The chain uses TRBV7-8 and TRBJ1-4; D not certain. The CDR3 loop spans 15 amino acids. The germline CDR1 and CDR2 sequences are SGHVS and FQNEAQ. V lost 1 base and J 2 bases, leaving 8 bases between the germline ends. CDR3 bases: TGTGCCAGCAGCTTAGATGGCCTTACTAATGAAAAACTGTTTTTT. Its protein product is CASSLDGLTNEKLFF.

This chain uses TRBV4-1 with TRBJ2-4; 8 nucleotides match TRBD1. The germline V gene encodes CDR1 MGHRA and CDR2 YSYEKL. With V trimmed by 3 bases and J by 5 bases, 9 bases remained unmatched. There are 16 residues in the CDR3. CDR3 DNA sequence: TGCGCCAGCAGCCAGGGACTGACAGGGGTCGAAAACATTCAGTACTTC. Translated, it gives CASSQGLTGVENIQYF.